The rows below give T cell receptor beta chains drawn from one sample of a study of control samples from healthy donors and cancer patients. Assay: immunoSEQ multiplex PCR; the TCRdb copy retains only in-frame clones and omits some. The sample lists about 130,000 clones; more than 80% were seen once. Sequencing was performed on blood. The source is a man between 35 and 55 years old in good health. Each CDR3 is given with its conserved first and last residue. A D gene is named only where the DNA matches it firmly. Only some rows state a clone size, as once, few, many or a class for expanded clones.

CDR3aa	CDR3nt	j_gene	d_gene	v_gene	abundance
CASSRQASSYNSPLHF	TGTGCCAGCAGTCGACAGGCAAGCTCCTATAATTCACCCCTCCACTTT	TRBJ1-6	NA	TRBV2	NA
CAINRDGGNSPLHF	TGTGCCATCAATAGAGACGGAGGGAATTCACCCCTCCACTTT	TRBJ1-6	NA	TRBV10-3	NA
CATSQGSNNSPLHF	TGTGCCACCTCACAGGGGTCGAATAATTCACCCCTCCACTTT	TRBJ1-6	TRBD1	TRBV6-5	NA
CASKPLTVVGGYTF	TGTGCCAGCAAACCCCTGACAGTCGTTGGTGGCTACACCTTC	TRBJ1-2	NA	TRBV14	once
CASSLIDTQYF	TGTGCCAGCAGCTTAATAGATACGCAGTATTTT	TRBJ2-3	NA	TRBV7-9	NA
CASSYDWGSGGYTF	TGTGCCAGCAGTTATGATTGGGGTTCTGGCGGCTACACCTTC	TRBJ1-2	NA	TRBV6-2/TRBV6-3	NA
CASKAGGAYEQYF	TGTGCCAGCAAAGCTGGGGGGGCGTACGAGCAGTACTTC	TRBJ2-7	NA	TRBV6-5	NA
CASSTPDRAPSYGYTF	TGTGCCAGCAGTACTCCGGACAGGGCCCCATCTTATGGCTACACCTTC	TRBJ1-2	TRBD1	TRBV6-6	NA
CASSGNLVYEQYF	TGTGCCAGCAGCGGGAATTTGGTCTACGAGCAGTACTTC	TRBJ2-7	NA	TRBV11-1	few
CASSPQAGGPANTGELFF	TGTGCCAGCAGTCCCCAAGCCGGCGGGCCCGCGAACACCGGGGAGCTGTTTTTT	TRBJ2-2	NA	TRBV27	NA
CASSLEGWMGNTIYF	TGTGCCAGCAGCTTGGAAGGGTGGATGGGAAACACCATATATTTT	TRBJ1-3	NA	TRBV5-5	NA
CASSVGATGNTIYF	TGTGCCAGCAGCGTTGGGGCAACCGGAAACACCATATATTTT	TRBJ1-3	NA	TRBV9	NA
CASSLGGGNEQFF	TGTGCTAGCAGCTTAGGGGGGGGCAATGAGCAGTTCTTC	TRBJ2-1	NA	TRBV7-7	NA
CSVETGWQETQYF	TGCAGCGTTGAGACAGGGTGGCAAGAGACCCAGTACTTC	TRBJ2-5	TRBD1	TRBV29-1	NA
CASSSFWETQYF	TGTGCCAGCAGTTCCTTCTGGGAGACCCAGTACTTC	TRBJ2-5	NA	TRBV28	NA
CASSPGTAIMNTEAFF	TGTGCCAGCAGCCCCGGGACAGCGATCATGAACACTGAAGCTTTCTTT	TRBJ1-1	TRBD1	TRBV3-1/TRBV3-2	NA
CASSLAGTDTQYF	TGCGCCAGCAGCTTGGCCGGCACAGATACGCAGTATTTT	TRBJ2-3	NA	TRBV5-1	NA
CAIRTDYNSPLHF	TGTGCCATCCGGACAGACTATAATTCACCCCTCCACTTT	TRBJ1-6	NA	TRBV6-5	once
CASSHPGTGNEKLFF	TGTGCCAGCAGCCACCCCGGGACAGGCAATGAAAAACTGTTTTTT	TRBJ1-4	TRBD1	TRBV3-1/TRBV3-2	NA
CASSLVGEKLFF	TGTGCCAGCAGTTTGGTTGGCGAAAAACTGTTTTTT	TRBJ1-4	NA	TRBV28	NA
CASSSSGVNYGYTF	TGTGCCAGCAGCTCAAGCGGGGTTAACTATGGCTACACCTTC	TRBJ1-2	NA	TRBV7-9	NA
CASETGRDTNTEAFF	TGCGCCAGCGAGACAGGGCGAGACACGAACACTGAAGCTTTCTTT	TRBJ1-1	TRBD1	TRBV5-1	once
CASSSPGLPNSPLHF	TGTGCCAGTAGTTCGCCGGGACTCCCTAATTCACCCCTCCACTTT	TRBJ1-6	NA	TRBV19	NA
CATSGGLGRGELFF	TGTGCCACCAGCGGGGGTCTTGGACGCGGGGAGCTGTTTTTT	TRBJ2-2	NA	TRBV15	NA
CASSREGRYGYTF	TGTGCCAGCAGCCGGGAGGGTCGGTATGGCTACACCTTC	TRBJ1-2	NA	TRBV7-3	NA
CASSYGRGGGELFF	TGTGCCAGCAGTTACGGCCGGGGGGGCGGGGAGCTGTTTTTT	TRBJ2-2	TRBD2	TRBV6-5	NA
CASSLTHRNEQYF	TGCGCCAGCAGCTTGACCCACAGGAACGAGCAGTACTTC	TRBJ2-7	NA	TRBV5-1	NA
CASGEGQGSGIRGYTF	TGTGCTAGTGGCGAAGGACAGGGTTCCGGGATTCGCGGCTACACCTTC	TRBJ1-2	TRBD1	TRBV12-5	NA
CASSLNSGTEAFF	TGCGCCAGCAGCTTAAATTCGGGCACTGAAGCTTTCTTT	TRBJ1-1	NA	TRBV5-1	NA
CSASRSSGPGEQYF	TGCAGTGCTAGTAGATCTTCAGGCCCTGGGGAGCAGTACTTC	TRBJ2-7	NA	TRBV20-1	NA
CASSQGGGFNSPLHF	TGTGCCAGCAGCCAAGGCGGGGGTTTTAATTCACCCCTCCACTTT	TRBJ1-6	NA	TRBV3-1/TRBV3-2	NA
CASSVQGVETQYF	TGTGCCAGCAGCGTACAGGGCGTAGAGACCCAGTACTTC	TRBJ2-5	NA	TRBV9	NA
CASSSKPRSSYNEQFF	TGTGCCAGCAGCTCGAAACCGCGGAGCTCCTACAATGAGCAGTTCTTC	TRBJ2-1	NA	TRBV11-1	NA
CASSERGSRDTQYF	TGCGCCAGCAGTGAGCGGGGTAGCAGGGATACGCAGTATTTT	TRBJ2-3	NA	TRBV10-1	NA
CASRLGGPNTGELFF	TGTGCCAGCAGACTGGGAGGGCCGAACACCGGGGAGCTGTTTTTT	TRBJ2-2	TRBD2	TRBV7-9	NA
CASDKGQGTDTQYF	TGTGCCAGTGACAAGGGGCAAGGCACAGATACGCAGTATTTT	TRBJ2-3	NA	TRBV19	NA
CSVLTEDSTDTQYF	TGCAGCGTTCTTACGGAGGACTCCACAGATACGCAGTATTTT	TRBJ2-3	NA	TRBV29-1	NA
CASSLYWRGLGETQYF	TGTGCCAGCAGCTTATACTGGCGGGGGTTAGGGGAGACCCAGTACTTC	TRBJ2-5	TRBD2	TRBV5-6	NA
CASSEGALNTEAFF	TGCGCCAGCAGCGAGGGGGCCCTGAACACTGAAGCTTTCTTT	TRBJ1-1	TRBD1	TRBV5-1	few
CASSTLSAGPNIQYF	TGTGCCAGCTCAACCCTTAGCGCGGGTCCAAACATTCAGTACTTC	TRBJ2-4	NA	TRBV18	NA
CASSSGTGGGYGYTF	TGTGCCAGCAGTTCGGGGACAGGGGGGGGCTATGGCTACACCTTC	TRBJ1-2	TRBD1	TRBV28	NA
CSVELTGTSGYTF	TGCAGCGTCGAATTGACCGGAACTTCGGGCTACACCTTC	TRBJ1-2	NA	TRBV29-1	NA
CASSFVPGVRYGKETQYF	TGTGCCAGCAGCTTCGTGCCTGGCGTGCGGTATGGGAAAGAGACCCAGTACTTC	TRBJ2-5	NA	TRBV7-9	NA
CASSSGRTGAQYF	TGTGCCAGCAGCTCCGGACGGACGGGGGCCCAGTACTTC	TRBJ2-5	NA	TRBV7-2	NA
CASSSGGGRASYEQYF	TGTGCCAGCAGCTCTGGAGGTGGGCGGGCATCCTACGAGCAGTACTTC	TRBJ2-7	NA	TRBV7-9	NA
CASSQVRGYPYEQYF	TGCGCCAGCAGCCAAGTCCGGGGTTACCCTTACGAGCAGTACTTC	TRBJ2-7	NA	TRBV4-1	NA
CSVELRGSADTQYF	TGCAGCGTTGAACTCAGGGGTTCGGCAGATACGCAGTATTTT	TRBJ2-3	NA	TRBV29-1	NA